This section outlines one T cell receptor beta chain sequence together with its context. Its cognate antigen is unknown. At least 5 micrograms of total RNA were extracted per sample. This sample is part of a study of blood T cells in healthy people across ages. Study as a whole: Per every two T cells, about one barcoded beta molecule was captured by template switching. Regarding the study as a whole: Measured against age, TCR beta diversity per million T cells decreased in a roughly linear manner. One million T cells yielded diversity estimates that were considered underestimates.

The CDR3 consists of 14 residues. Germline CDR1 and CDR2: ENHRY and SYGVKD. Primers used in a second PCR of about 7 to 12 cycles were a sample-barcoded 5' primer and a J-beta primer mix. TCRdb redid the calling of the 5' RACE reads with MiXCR, one entry per CDR3 protein. Among hundreds of thousands of distinct CDR3 sequences listed, around half were seen once. The receptor's source is a man older than 75 in good health. This rearrangement joins TRBV10-3 to TRBJ2-5, with D possibly being TRBD1 (5 bases). The closer fit of TRBJ2-7 to the DNA end suggests the J call may be wrong. The specimen was blood. The CDR3 region is CAISENQQGSEQYF. In DNA, the CDR3 is TGTGCCATCAGTGAGAATCAGCAGGGAAGCGAGCAGTACTTC.